This entry is about one T cell receptor (beta chain). Template: tumor biopsy or peripheral blood genomic DNA, about 550-6,500 ng per sample. These data belong to a study of T cells in tumors after PD-1 blockade. Across the study: Either cemiplimab 350 mg every 2 weeks or pembrolizumab 200 mg every 3 weeks was given. Blood samples averaged roughly 110,000 templates (range 24,679-257,772) and fewer than 45,000 unique clonotypes. A subset received ongoing vismodegib 150 mg daily alongside anti-PD-1 therapy.

Profiling relied on immunoSEQ multiplex PCR, and the TCRdb table lists in-frame clones only, not all of them. The sample has roughly 60,000 clones, roughly 78% seen once. CDR1 is MNHEY and CDR2 is SVGAGI in the germline V gene. The CDR3 length is 15 residues. With 8 bases removed from V and 0 bases from J, the gap between germline ends came to 15 bases. The specimen was PBMCs, collected before anti-PD-1 treatment. The chain employs TRBV6-5 and TRBJ2-3; D is possibly TRBD1 or TRBD2 (5 bases each). This receptor was obtained from a human donor with basal cell carcinoma. The CDR3 region has the DNA TGTGCCAGCGGGCTACTAGGGGAAAGCACAGATACGCAGTATTTT. It translates to CASGLLGESTDTQYF.